The 19 T cell receptor beta chains listed next were all sequenced from one sample in a study of cytomegalovirus exposure and HLA in healthy donors. Primers included in the PCR were 60 Vbeta and 13 Jbeta primers. Some clones are missing from TCRdb's copy, which holds only in-frame ones; the method was immunoSEQ multiplex PCR. Of about 110,000 clones in the sample, 55% to 75% are singletons; the top ten hold approximately 9%. The sequencing sample was made of PBMCs. These receptors were obtained from a man aged 25 to 45 in good health and CMV-seropositive.

The V call is TRBV7-3, the J call TRBJ2-5; TRBD1 matches at 9 bases. The CDR3 sequence is 14 residues long. V was clipped by 3 bases and J by 5 bases; unmatched bases: 4. Germline CDR1 is SGHTA and CDR2 is FQGTGA. In nucleotides, the CDR3 is TGTGCCAGCAGCTTGACAGGGGGGAGGGAGACCCAGTACTTC. Encoded protein: CASSLTGGRETQYF.

This clone was counted only a few times. This rearrangement joins TRBV4-1 to TRBJ2-3; tentatively, D is TRBD1 (5 bases). Trimming took 3 bases from V and 6 from J, leaving 10 bases between them. The germline gives CDR1 MGHRA, CDR2 YSYEKL. The CDR3 sequence is 13 residues long. The CDR3 sequence is CASSQQGSDTQYF. The CDR3 DNA sequence: TGCGCCAGCAGCCAGCAGGGTTCCGATACGCAGTATTTT.

The chain combines TRBV9 with TRBJ2-1; 8 nucleotides match TRBD2. The germline gives CDR1 SGDLS, CDR2 YYNGEE. CDR3 size: 14 residues. The V gene end was trimmed by 7 bases and the J gene end by 4 bases; junction bases not matched to a gene: 7. In DNA, the CDR3 is TGTGCCAGCTCGACGGGGGGGCAGTACAATGAGCAGTTCTTC. Amino acids: CASSTGGQYNEQFF.

The chain carries TRBV27 and TRBJ2-4; 13 bases match TRBD2. J gave up 1 base and V 4 bases, and 4 bases lay outside the gene matches. The CDR3 is 17 amino acids. Germline lookup yields CDR1 MNHEY and CDR2 SMNVEV (reference sequence). CDR3 nucleotides: TGTGCCAGCAGTTCCTGGACTAGCGGGGGCGCCAAAAACATTCAGTACTTC. Amino acids: CASSSWTSGGAKNIQYF.

This clone was seen a few times. CDR3: CASSSYRGSGNTIYF. Written as DNA, the CDR3 is TGTGCCAGCAGCTCATACAGGGGTTCTGGAAACACCATATATTTT. V and J are TRBV7-2 and TRBJ1-3, with TRBD1 matching over 7 bases. This CDR3 spans 15 amino acids. V trimming: 4 bases; J trimming: 1 base; junction bases outside the gene matches: 4. Germline V CDR1 and CDR2: SGHTA, FQGNSA.

The chain combines TRBV28 with TRBJ2-1; 8 bases are shared with TRBD1. Losses at the gene ends were 4 bases for V and 7 bases for J; bases not matched to a gene: 18. Germline CDR1 reads MDHEN; CDR2 reads SYDVKM. The CDR3 extends over 18 amino acids. The CDR3 bases are TGTGCCAGCAGTTCCAGATCTCGGCGGCAGGGGGCTTGGAATGAGCAGTTCTTC. This sequence encodes CASSSRSRRQGAWNEQFF.

The V call is TRBV6-5, the J call TRBJ2-7; 7 bases align to TRBD2. Germline V CDR1 and CDR2: MNHEY, SVGAGI. This CDR3 has 12 residues. The ends lost 8 bases at V and 2 bases at J; junction bases unmatched: 3. CDR3 DNA: TGTGCCAGCGACGGGGGGACCTACGAGCAGTACGTC. It yields the protein CASDGGTYEQYV.

The gene calls are TRBV25-1 and TRBJ1-6; a possible D gene is TRBD1 (6 bases). The CDR3 length is 15 residues. Germline CDR1 and CDR2: MGHDK and SYGVNS. The germline V and J ends were trimmed by 3 bases and 7 bases, with 13 bases remaining between them. Written as DNA, the CDR3 is TGTGCCAGCAGTGAGTATTGGGGGCGGAATTCACCCCTCCACTTT. It codes for CASSEYWGRNSPLHF.

In its sample, this clone was seen once. This chain joins TRBV5-4 and TRBJ1-1, with 7 bases lining up with TRBD1. This CDR3 spans 14 amino acids. After removal of 7 bases from V and 1 base from J, the junction contained 7 bases not matched to a gene. The germline V gene encodes CDR1 SGHNT and CDR2 YYREEE (reference sequence). For the CDR3, the DNA is TGTGCCAGCGGACGACAGGGAGGGAACACTGAAGCTTTCTTT. Protein: CASGRQGGNTEAFF.

The chain uses TRBV29-1 and TRBJ1-2; 9 bases line up with TRBD1. Germline loops: CDR1 SQVTM, CDR2 ANQGSEA. This CDR3 has 13 amino acids. V lost 6 bases and J lost 8; bases outside the gene matches: 10. The CDR3: CSVTPGTGIGYTF. CDR3 bases: TGCAGCGTCACTCCCGGGACAGGGATCGGCTACACCTTC.

In its sample, this clone was seen a few times. The chain has TRBV28 and TRBJ2-4, with 10 bases that match TRBD2. This CDR3 has 17 amino acids. In germline, CDR1 is MDHEN, CDR2 SYDVKM. Germline trimming cut 2 bases from V and 0 bases from J; bases unmatched to any gene: 4. In DNA, the CDR3 is TGTGCCAGCAGTTTAGTTAGCGGGAGGATAGCCAAAAACATTCAGTACTTC. It is translated as CASSLVSGRIAKNIQYF.

The chain couples TRBV7-2 to TRBJ2-3, with 12 bases identical to TRBD2. There are 18 residues in the CDR3. J gave up 2 bases and V 2 bases, and 8 bases lay outside the gene matches. Per the germline V gene, CDR1 is SGHTA and CDR2 is FQGNSA. The CDR3 loop reads CASSLYLRTSGITDTQYF. CDR3 DNA: TGTGCCAGCAGCTTATACCTTCGGACTAGCGGGATCACAGATACGCAGTATTTT.

The J gene is TRBJ2-3, the V gene TRBV10-3; TRBD2 aligns across 12 bases. CDR1 and CDR2 (germline): ENHRY, SYGVKD. The CDR3 totals 14 residues. V shed 10 bases, J shed 4 bases, and the junction held 6 bases outside the gene matches. For the CDR3, the DNA is TGTGCCACCTCCCTAGCGGGGGGGCCAGATACGCAGTATTTT. It yields the protein CATSLAGGPDTQYF.

The chain uses TRBV9 and TRBJ2-3, with D possibly being TRBD2 (5 bases). The V gene lost 3 bases and the J gene lost 0 bases, with 11 bases spanning the gap. Germline CDR1 reads SGDLS; CDR2 reads YYNGEE. CDR3 length: 15 amino acids. CDR3 protein: CASSASSFSTDTQYF. CDR3 nucleotides: TGTGCCAGCAGCGCCTCTAGCTTTAGCACAGATACGCAGTATTTT.

This rearrangement joins TRBV19 to TRBJ2-1, with TRBD2 matching 12 bases. From germline, CDR1 is LNHDA and CDR2 SQIVND (reference sequence). Trimming took 10 bases from V and 7 from J; bases not matched to a gene: 8. This CDR3 region has 14 residues. The CDR3 reads CATMTSGGRNEQFF. DNA of the CDR3: TGTGCCACCATGACTAGCGGGGGTCGGAATGAGCAGTTCTTC.

The chain couples TRBV1 to TRBJ1-1; the table names TRBD1, a call not compared with the DNA. TRBV1 constitutes a pseudogene. There are 14 residues in the CDR3. This CDR3 reads CTSSQDNRGSEAFF. The CDR3 DNA reads TGCACCAGCAGCCAAGATAACAGGGGCTCTGAAGCTTTCTTT.

This clone occurred a few times. V usage is TRBV27 and J usage is TRBJ1-3, with D hard to call. Deletions cut 6 bases from V and 3 bases from J, with 3 bases between. The CDR3 consists of 11 residues. CDR1 is MNHEY, CDR2 SMNVEV, per germline (reference sequence). CDR3 protein: CASRLGNTIYF. The CDR3 coding sequence is TGTGCCAGCAGACTTGGAAACACCATATATTTT.

CDR3 region: CASSLDSGTGTDTQYF. DNA of the CDR3: TGCGCCAGCAGCTTGGATAGCGGGACAGGCACAGATACGCAGTATTTT. The gene calls are TRBV5-1 and TRBJ2-3; a possible D gene is TRBD2 (8 bases). Between the trimmed V and J ends, which lost 0 bases and 1 base, there was a span of 12 bases. The CDR3 totals 16 residues. Germline V gene lookup returns CDR1 SGHRS and CDR2 YFSETQ.

The chain uses TRBV5-1 and TRBJ1-3, with D perhaps matching TRBD1 (6 bases). Germline V gives CDR1 SGHRS, CDR2 YFSETQ. The length of the CDR3 is 17 residues. Trimming pared 3 bases from V and 0 bases from J, leaving 16 bases between. CDR3 coding DNA: TGCGCCAGCAGCTCATTCTTGACAGGTTCCTCTGGAAACACCATATATTTT. It translates to CASSSFLTGSSGNTIYF.